The rows below give T cell receptor beta chains drawn from one sample of a study of breast tumors, draining lymph nodes, adjacent tissues. MiXCR, run by TCRdb on the multiplex PCR reads, gives a single entry per CDR3 protein. Counted here are 150,000 to 200,000 distinct CDR3 sequences, 30% to 35% occurring once; the ten biggest clones make up roughly 3.8%. The sample was axillary lymph node tissue. These receptors were taken from a female donor with breast cancer. Some clones in this sample may be carry-over from other donors' samples. CDR3s include the opening cysteine and the closing phenylalanine or tryptophan. D genes are given only for firm matches. The size of a clone is reported for some rows only, either as once, few or many, or as a class for expanded clones.

v_call	cdr3_length	j_call	clone_size	d_call	cdr3_nt	cdr3_aa
TRBV12-3/TRBV12-4	15	TRBJ2-7	once	TRBD2	TGTGCCAGCAGACCGGGACTAGCGGGAGTTGGGGAGCAGTACTTC	CASRPGLAGVGEQYF
TRBV6-2/TRBV6-3	15	TRBJ2-1	many	TRBD2	TGTGCCAGCAGTTACCGTGGACTAGCCTACAATGAGCAGTTCTTC	CASSYRGLAYNEQFF
TRBV27	14	TRBJ2-7	many	-	TGTGCCAGCAGTCCTCAAGGTGATGGTTACGAGCAGTACTTC	CASSPQGDGYEQYF
TRBV15	13	TRBJ2-2	many	-	TGTGCCACCAGCATGGTGGTTTACGGGGAGCTGTTTTTT	CATSMVVYGELFF
TRBV6-2/TRBV6-3	12	TRBJ1-5	many	TRBD1	TGTGCCAGCAGTCACCCGACAGGGACCCAGCATTTT	CASSHPTGTQHF
TRBV12-3/TRBV12-4	13	TRBJ2-2	-	TRBD2	TGTGCCAGCAGTTTGGAACTAGCGGGGGAGCTGTTTTTT	CASSLELAGELFF
TRBV20-1	16	TRBJ2-6	-	-	TGCAGTGCCATCAGGAAGTACGGGACGGGGGCCAACGTCCTGACTTTC	CSAIRKYGTGANVLTF
TRBV29-1	10	TRBJ1-2	once	TRBD1	TGCAGCGTCGGGGACAGCCTATACACCTTC	CSVGDSLYTF
TRBV10-2	13	TRBJ2-7	-	-	TGCGCCAGCAGTGAGTCGGCAGACTACGAGCAGTACTTC	CASSESADYEQYF
TRBV7-9	15	TRBJ2-3	many	TRBD1	TGTGCCAGCAGCTTAGCCGCGGACAGGATAGATACGCAGTATTTT	CASSLAADRIDTQYF
TRBV2	15	TRBJ1-6	-	-	TGTGCCAGCAGTCCGAGGAGGACCGCCGAATCACCCCCCCCCTTT	CASSPRRTAESPPPF
TRBV15	11	TRBJ1-2	many	-	TGTGCCACCAGCAGGGACGGCGGCTACACCTTC	CATSRDGGYTF
TRBV24-1	16	TRBJ1-5	-	TRBD1	TGTGCCACCAGTGATTTGGCAGACAGGGGGTACGAGACCCAGCATTTT	CATSDLADRGYETQHF
TRBV6-5	17	TRBJ2-2	many	-	TGTGCCAGCAGTTACTTGCGGACCGGGACATACACCGGGGAGCTGTTTTTT	CASSYLRTGTYTGELFF
TRBV6-2/TRBV6-3	14	TRBJ1-2	-	-	TGTGCCAGCAGCCCCCAAGGTCGGGAGTATGGCTACACCTTC	CASSPQGREYGYTF
TRBV9	21	TRBJ2-3	many	TRBD1	TGTGCCAGCAGCGTAGCTGGGGGGACAGGGGCCAATGGGGGCTCCACAGATACGCAGTATTTT	CASSVAGGTGANGGSTDTQYF
TRBV30	14	TRBJ2-3	many	-	TGTGCCTGGAGTAATATTGCTTGGACAGATACGCAGTATTTT	CAWSNIAWTDTQYF
TRBV10-1	14	TRBJ2-7	-	TRBD2	TGCGCCAGCCGCAGTACGAGCGGGAACCGCGAGCAGTACTTT	CASRSTSGNREQYF
TRBV4-1	13	TRBJ2-5	few	-	TGCGCCAGCAGCCAAGAGGTGGGAGAGACCCAGTACTTC	CASSQEVGETQYF
TRBV5-1	14	TRBJ2-4	few	TRBD1	TGCGCCAGCAGACCGGACAGGGCTATAAACATTCAGTACTTC	CASRPDRAINIQYF
TRBV7-8	15	TRBJ1-1	-	TRBD1	TGTGCCAGCAGTTTCTCCGGGACAGGGAACACTGAAGCTTTCTTT	CASSFSGTGNTEAFF
TRBV5-1	14	TRBJ2-7	many	-	TGCGCCAGCAGCCCCCTTTTAGCATCGGGCGAGCAGTACTTC	CASSPLLASGEQYF
TRBV6-2/TRBV6-3	13	TRBJ2-7	many	-	TGTGCCAGCATCCCCCGACCCCGGGGTGAGCAGTACTTC	CASIPRPRGEQYF
TRBV6-6	14	TRBJ1-2	many	-	TGTGCCAGCAGAAGAGAGGACGGTTTTCGAGGCTACACCTTC	CASRREDGFRGYTF